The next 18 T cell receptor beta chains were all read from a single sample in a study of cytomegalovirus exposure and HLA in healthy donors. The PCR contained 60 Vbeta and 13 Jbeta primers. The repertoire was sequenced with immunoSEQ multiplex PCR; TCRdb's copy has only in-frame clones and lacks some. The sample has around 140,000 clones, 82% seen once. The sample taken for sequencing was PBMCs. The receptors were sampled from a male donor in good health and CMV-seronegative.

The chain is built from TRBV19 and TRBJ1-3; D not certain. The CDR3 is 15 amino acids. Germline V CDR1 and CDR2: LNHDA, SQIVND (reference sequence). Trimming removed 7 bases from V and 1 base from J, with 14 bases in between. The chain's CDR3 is CASTLGWRSGNTIYF. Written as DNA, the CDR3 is TGTGCCAGTACGTTGGGATGGAGGTCTGGAAACACCATATATTTT.

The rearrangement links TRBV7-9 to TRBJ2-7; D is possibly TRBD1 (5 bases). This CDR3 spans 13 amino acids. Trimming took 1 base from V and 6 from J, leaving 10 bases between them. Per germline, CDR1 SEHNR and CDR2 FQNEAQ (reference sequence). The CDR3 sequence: CASSLVDSPEQYF. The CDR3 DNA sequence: TGTGCCAGCAGCTTAGTCGACAGTCCCGAGCAGTACTTC.

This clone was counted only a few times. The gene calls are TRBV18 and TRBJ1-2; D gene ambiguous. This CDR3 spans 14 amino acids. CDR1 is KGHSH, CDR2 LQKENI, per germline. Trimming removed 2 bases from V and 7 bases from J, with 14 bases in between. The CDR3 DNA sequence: TGTGCCAGCTCACCAGGGGAGGGAGGAGTTGGCTACACCTTC. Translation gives CASSPGEGGVGYTF.

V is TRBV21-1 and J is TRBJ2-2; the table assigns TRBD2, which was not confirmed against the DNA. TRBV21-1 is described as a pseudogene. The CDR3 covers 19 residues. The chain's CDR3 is CASSQAAGGRARGTGELFF. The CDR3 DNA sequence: TGTGCCAGCAGCCAAGCGGCGGGGGGCCGGGCCCGGGGCACCGGGGAGCTGTTTTTT.

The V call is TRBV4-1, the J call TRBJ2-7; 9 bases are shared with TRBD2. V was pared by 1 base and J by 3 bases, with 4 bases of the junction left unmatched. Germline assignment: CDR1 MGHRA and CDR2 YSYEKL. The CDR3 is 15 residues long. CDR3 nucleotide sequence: TGCGCCAGCAGCCAAGGTTCTAGCGGGATCTACGAGCAGTACTTC. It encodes CASSQGSSGIYEQYF.

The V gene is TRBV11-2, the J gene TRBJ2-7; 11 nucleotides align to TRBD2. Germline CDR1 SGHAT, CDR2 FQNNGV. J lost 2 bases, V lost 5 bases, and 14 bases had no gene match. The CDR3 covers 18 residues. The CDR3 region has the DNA TGTGCCAGCAGCCAGATGTGGACTAGCGGGTTCAGTCCCTACGAGCAGTACTTC. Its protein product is CASSQMWTSGFSPYEQYF.

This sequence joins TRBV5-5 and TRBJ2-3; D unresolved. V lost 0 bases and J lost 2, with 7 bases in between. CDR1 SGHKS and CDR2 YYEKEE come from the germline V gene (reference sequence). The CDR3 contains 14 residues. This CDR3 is CASSLAVSTDTQYF. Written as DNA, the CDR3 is TGTGCCAGCAGCTTGGCCGTTTCCACAGATACGCAGTATTTT.

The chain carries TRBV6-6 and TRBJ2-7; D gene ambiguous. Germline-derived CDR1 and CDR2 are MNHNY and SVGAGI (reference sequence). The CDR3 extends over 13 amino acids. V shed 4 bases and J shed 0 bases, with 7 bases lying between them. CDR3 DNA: TGTGCCAGCAGTTCTCCTAGCTCCTACGAGCAGTACTTC. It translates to CASSSPSSYEQYF.

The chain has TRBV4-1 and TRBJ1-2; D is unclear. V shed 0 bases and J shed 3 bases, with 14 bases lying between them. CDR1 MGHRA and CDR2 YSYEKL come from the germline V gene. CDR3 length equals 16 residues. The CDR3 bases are TGCGCCAGCAGCCAAGATATCGGCAGACTGGACTATGGCTACACCTTC. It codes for CASSQDIGRLDYGYTF.

Here the CDR3 DNA reads TGTGCCAGCAGTTATTCCGGGTACGGAAACACCATATATTTT. Its translation: CASSYSGYGNTIYF. The chain couples TRBV27 to TRBJ1-3; D remains ambiguous. CDR3 length: 14 amino acids. V lost 4 bases and J lost 4, with 11 bases in between. Germline loops: CDR1 MNHEY, CDR2 SMNVEV (reference sequence).

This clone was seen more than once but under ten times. CDR3 region: CASSLALAGDTQYF. The CDR3 coding sequence is TGTGCCAGCAGCTTAGCGCTAGCGGGCGATACGCAGTATTTT. V gene TRBV7-2 combines with J gene TRBJ2-3; 8 bases agree with TRBD2. V lost 0 bases and J lost 6; bases outside the gene matches: 2. Germline V gives CDR1 SGHTA, CDR2 FQGNSA. The length of the CDR3 is 14 residues.

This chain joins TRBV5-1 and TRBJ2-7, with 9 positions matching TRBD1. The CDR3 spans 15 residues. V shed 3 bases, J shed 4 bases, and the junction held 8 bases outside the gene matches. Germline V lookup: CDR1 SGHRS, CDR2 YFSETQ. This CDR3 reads CASSSRDRVRYEQYF. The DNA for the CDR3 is TGCGCCAGCAGCTCCCGGGACAGGGTACGGTACGAGCAGTACTTC.

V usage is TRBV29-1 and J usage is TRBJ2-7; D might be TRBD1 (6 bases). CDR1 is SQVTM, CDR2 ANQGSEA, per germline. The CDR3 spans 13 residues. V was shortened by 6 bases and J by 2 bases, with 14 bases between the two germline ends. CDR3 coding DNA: TGCAGCGTAGCTACAGGGACAACCTACGAGCAGTACTTC. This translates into CSVATGTTYEQYF.

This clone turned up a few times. CDR3 region: CASSIRQGVYTEAFF. The DNA for the CDR3 is TGTGCCAGTAGTATCCGACAGGGGGTTTACACTGAAGCTTTCTTT. The V gene is TRBV19, the J gene TRBJ1-1; 9 positions agree with TRBD1. This CDR3 has 15 residues. After removal of 3 bases from V and 3 bases from J, the junction contained 5 bases not matched to a gene. Germline V lookup: CDR1 LNHDA, CDR2 SQIVND (reference sequence).

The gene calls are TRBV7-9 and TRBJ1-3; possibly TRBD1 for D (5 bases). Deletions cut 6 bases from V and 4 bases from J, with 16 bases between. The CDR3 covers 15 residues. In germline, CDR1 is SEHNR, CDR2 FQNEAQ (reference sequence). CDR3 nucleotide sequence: TGTGCCAGCAGTCCGGTAGACAGCTGGGGAAACACCATATATTTT. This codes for CASSPVDSWGNTIYF.

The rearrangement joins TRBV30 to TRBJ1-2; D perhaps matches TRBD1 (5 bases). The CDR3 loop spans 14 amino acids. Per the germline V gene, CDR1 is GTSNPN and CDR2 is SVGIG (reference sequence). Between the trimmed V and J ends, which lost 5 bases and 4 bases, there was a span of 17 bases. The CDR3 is CAWEAGQRTYGYTF. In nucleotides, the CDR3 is TGTGCCTGGGAGGCAGGACAAAGGACCTATGGCTACACCTTC. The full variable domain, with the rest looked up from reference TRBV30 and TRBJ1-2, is SQTIHQWPATLVQPVGSPLSLECTVEGTSNPNLYWYRQAAGRGLQLLFYSVGIGQISSEVPQNLSASRPQDRQFILSSKKLLLSDSGFYLCAWEAGQRTYGYTFGSGTRLTVV.

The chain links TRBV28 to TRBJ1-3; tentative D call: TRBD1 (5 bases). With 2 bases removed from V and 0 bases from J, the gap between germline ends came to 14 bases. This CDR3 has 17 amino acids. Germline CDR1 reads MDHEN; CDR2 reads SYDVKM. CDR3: CASSLRAGWNSGNTIYF. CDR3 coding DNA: TGTGCCAGCAGTTTAAGGGCAGGGTGGAACTCTGGAAACACCATATATTTT.

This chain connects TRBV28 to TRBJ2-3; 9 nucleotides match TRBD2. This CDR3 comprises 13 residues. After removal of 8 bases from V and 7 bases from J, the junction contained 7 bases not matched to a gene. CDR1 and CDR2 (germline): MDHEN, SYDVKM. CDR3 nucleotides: TGTGCCAGCGTAGCGGGAGCGCCTAATACGCAGTATTTT. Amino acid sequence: CASVAGAPNTQYF.